A selection of T cell receptor beta chains follows, all from one sample in a study of shared clonotypes between healthy human individuals. Data came from immunoSEQ multiplex PCR; TCRdb stores just in-frame clones and leaves some out. The sample includes about 500,000 clones, 70% to 80% seen only once; the top ten take around 11%. Sequences were obtained from PBMCs. These receptors all come from a woman between 40 and 55 years old in good health. Some clones in this sample may be carry-over from other donors' samples. Each CDR3 is given with its conserved first and last residue.

v_gene: TRBV11-3; CDR3aa: CASSSGLAENIQYF
v_gene: TRBV19; CDR3aa: CASRGAQGPEEKLFF
v_gene: TRBV10-3; CDR3aa: CAISEELGLAGFEQYF
v_gene: TRBV13; CDR3aa: CASSSSETSGANVLTF
v_gene: TRBV10-3; CDR3aa: CAIAGQGLDEQFF
v_gene: TRBV2; CDR3aa: CASRPLGGEQYF
v_gene: TRBV9; CDR3aa: CASSAGGLAGAYNEQFF
v_gene: TRBV18; CDR3aa: CASSPRLAGGPVSYEQYF
v_gene: TRBV7-3; CDR3aa: CASSFEFSIRNYEQYF
v_gene: TRBV6-4; CDR3aa: CASRDQGAANNEQFF
v_gene: TRBV10-3; CDR3aa: CAITDSPTNTGELFF
v_gene: TRBV9; CDR3aa: CASSVGGGLAGEETQYF
v_gene: TRBV9; CDR3aa: CASSDPGGRRSEQFF
v_gene: TRBV30; CDR3aa: CAWSRGQAVEKLFF
v_gene: TRBV29-1; CDR3aa: CSVVRGADEQYF
v_gene: TRBV7-6; CDR3aa: CASSLGTGEQYF
v_gene: TRBV7-3; CDR3aa: CASSLGLDTDTQYF
v_gene: TRBV28; CDR3aa: CASSLYGGESYGYTF
v_gene: TRBV7-8; CDR3aa: CASSLAHYEQYF
v_gene: TRBV7-2; CDR3aa: CASSLEKRSETQYF
v_gene: TRBV4-1; CDR3aa: CASSQGQGFLDRETQYF
v_gene: TRBV9; CDR3aa: CASSGDPALNTGELFF
v_gene: TRBV7-2; CDR3aa: CASSLDGGSTDTQYF
v_gene: TRBV28; CDR3aa: CASISWTAGRYGYTF
v_gene: TRBV30; CDR3aa: CASGTSGTGEQFF
v_gene: TRBV28; CDR3aa: CASSFGGSYEQYF
v_gene: TRBV7-8; CDR3aa: CASRRTGGSYNEQFF
v_gene: TRBV4-3; CDR3aa: CASSQEGQGNTIYF
v_gene: TRBV7-9; CDR3aa: CASSPQGTEAFF
v_gene: TRBV7-3; CDR3aa: CASSLTWGAEWFF
v_gene: TRBV9; CDR3aa: CASSPGVAGEYGELFF
v_gene: TRBV4-3; CDR3aa: CASSQDYREEGFYGYTF
v_gene: TRBV9; CDR3aa: CASSVSGSLRNEQYF
v_gene: TRBV5-4; CDR3aa: CASSPGTDNSPLHF